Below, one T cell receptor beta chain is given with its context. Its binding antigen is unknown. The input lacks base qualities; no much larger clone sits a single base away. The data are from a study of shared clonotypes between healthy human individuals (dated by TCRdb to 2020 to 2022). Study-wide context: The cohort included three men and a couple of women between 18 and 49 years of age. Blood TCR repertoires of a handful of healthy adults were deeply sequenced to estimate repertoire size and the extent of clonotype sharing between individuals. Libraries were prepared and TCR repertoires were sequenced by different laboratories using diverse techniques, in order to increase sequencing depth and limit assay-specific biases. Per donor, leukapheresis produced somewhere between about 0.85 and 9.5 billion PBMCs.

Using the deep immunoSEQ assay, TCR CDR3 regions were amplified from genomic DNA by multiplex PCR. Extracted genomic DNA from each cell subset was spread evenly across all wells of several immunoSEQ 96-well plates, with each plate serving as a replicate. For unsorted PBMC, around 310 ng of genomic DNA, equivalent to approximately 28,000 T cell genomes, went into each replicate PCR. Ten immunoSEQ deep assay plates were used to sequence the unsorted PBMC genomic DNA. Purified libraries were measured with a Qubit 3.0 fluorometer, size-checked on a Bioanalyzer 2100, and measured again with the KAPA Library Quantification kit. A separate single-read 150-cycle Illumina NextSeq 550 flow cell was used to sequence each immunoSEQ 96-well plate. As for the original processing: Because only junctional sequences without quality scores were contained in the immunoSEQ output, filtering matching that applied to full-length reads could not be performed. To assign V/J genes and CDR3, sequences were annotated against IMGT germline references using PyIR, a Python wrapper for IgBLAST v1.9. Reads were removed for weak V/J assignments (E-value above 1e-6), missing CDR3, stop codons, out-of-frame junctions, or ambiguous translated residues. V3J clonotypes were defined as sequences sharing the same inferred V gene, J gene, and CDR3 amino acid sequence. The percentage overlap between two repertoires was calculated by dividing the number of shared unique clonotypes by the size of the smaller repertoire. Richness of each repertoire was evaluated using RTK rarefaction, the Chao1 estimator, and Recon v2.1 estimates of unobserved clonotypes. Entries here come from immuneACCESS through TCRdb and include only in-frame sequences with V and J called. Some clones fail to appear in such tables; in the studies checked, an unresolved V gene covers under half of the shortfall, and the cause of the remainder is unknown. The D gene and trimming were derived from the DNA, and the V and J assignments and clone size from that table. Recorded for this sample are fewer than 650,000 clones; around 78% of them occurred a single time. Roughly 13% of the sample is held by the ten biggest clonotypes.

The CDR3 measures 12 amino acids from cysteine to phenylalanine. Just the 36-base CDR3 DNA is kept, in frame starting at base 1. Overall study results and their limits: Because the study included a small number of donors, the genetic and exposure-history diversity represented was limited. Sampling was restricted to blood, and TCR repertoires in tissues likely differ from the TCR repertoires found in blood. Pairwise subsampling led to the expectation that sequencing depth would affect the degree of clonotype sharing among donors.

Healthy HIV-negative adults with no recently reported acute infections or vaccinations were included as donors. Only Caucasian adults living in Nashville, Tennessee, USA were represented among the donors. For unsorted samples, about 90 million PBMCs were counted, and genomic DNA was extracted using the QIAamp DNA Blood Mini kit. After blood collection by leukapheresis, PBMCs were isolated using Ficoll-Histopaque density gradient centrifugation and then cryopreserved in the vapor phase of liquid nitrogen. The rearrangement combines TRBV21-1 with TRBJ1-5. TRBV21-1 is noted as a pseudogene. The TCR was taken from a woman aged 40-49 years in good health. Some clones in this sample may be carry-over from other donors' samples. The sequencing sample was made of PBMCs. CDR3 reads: CASPRRGQPQHF. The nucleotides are TGTGCCAGCCCTCGGAGGGGTCAGCCCCAGCATTTT.